This TCR beta chain came from a study of shared clonotypes between healthy human individuals. Notes on the study in general: Shared clonotypes across all four donors exceeded non-shared ones in generation probability.

This clone was detected only a few times. Its antigen is not identified. Germline V gene lookup returns CDR1 SNHLY and CDR2 FYNNEI. The CDR3 is 16 amino acids. V was clipped by 8 bases and J by 4 bases; unmatched bases: 13. Replicate sorted-subset PCRs were loaded with 150 to 250 ng DNA, about 28,000 T cell genomes. Libraries were prepared by immunoSEQ multiplex PCR; TCRdb keeps only in-frame clonotypes and omits some of them. The sample records 780,000 or so clones, approximately 77% being singletons. The J gene is TRBJ2-2, the V gene TRBV2; 7 bases match TRBD2. The specimen sequenced was memory CD4+ T cells sorted from blood. Specified subset: CD45RA-negative fraction. The source of this sequence is a woman in her twenties or thirties in good health. The CDR3 sequence: CASSLGAGVITGELFF. As DNA, the CDR3 is TGTGCCAGCTCCCTCGGGGCGGGAGTTATCACCGGGGAGCTGTTTTTT.